The present entry profiles one TCR beta chain with its context. Its specific antigen is unknown. No much larger clone exists at a distance of one base, and base qualities are not known. The intended sense of this specimen's time point label: human tissue collected at research (rapid) autopsy. Three non-HCT comparator patients who had other cancers, at least five GI tract samples, and no known GI disease at death were chosen retrospectively. Autopsy tissues included GI sites from esophagus to rectum, liver, skin and lymphoid organs including spleen, after a median post-mortem interval of around 9.8 hours. Autopsy specimens were bisected, with one portion flash-frozen in liquid nitrogen and the rest formalin-fixed; GI outer muscle layers were removed. Genomic DNA was extracted from frozen tissues using the Mag-Bind Blood & Tissue DNA HDQ 96 Kit on a Chemagic 360 or the DNeasy Blood & Tissue Kit. Because of concern about red blood cell contamination, extracted DNA underwent additional purification with the Genomic DNA Clean & Concentrator-25 kit.

The sample belongs to a study of tissue T cells after allogeneic stem cell transplantation (dated by TCRdb to 2021 to 2024). Background on the whole study: When multiple samples of a tissue existed, pathologist review of H&E sections prioritized samples with histologically apparent lymphocytes for sequencing. Using research autopsies of patients with and without GVHD, plus mouse models of GVHD, the study profiled TCR beta repertoires across many tissues. The human arm was a prospective observational study without blinding or randomization.

The germline V gene encodes CDR1 KGHDR and CDR2 SFDVKD. Trimming removed 6 bases from V and 0 bases from J, leaving 17 bases between the germline ends. From the cysteine through the phenylalanine, the CDR3 covers 17 amino acids. The DNA shown is the 51-base CDR3, in frame from base 1. Library preparation used the immunoSEQ multiplex PCR assay. Adaptive Biotechnologies performed TCRbeta CDR3 sequencing at survey depth and reported CDR3 sequences, V/J genes, productive frequency, and template counts. TCR beta CDR3 regions were amplified from genomic DNA rather than RNA. The authors' pipeline ran thus. Jensen-Shannon divergence was used to quantify pairwise repertoire overlap between tissues, with a value of 1 indicating complete divergence and a value of 0 indicating identical repertoires. Tissues were clustered by single-linkage agglomerative hierarchical clustering of pairwise JSD values and displayed as dendrograms. All patient samples were analyzed with GLIPH2 using simulation_depth 1000, kmer_min_depth 3 and cdr3_length_cutoff 8, and only groups containing more than two unique CDR3s were kept. A standardized tissue-overlap score extrapolated Jaccard GLIPH-group overlap across patients to a standard repertoire size of 1000 clones. Linear mixed-effect models, with tissue included as a fixed effect and individual included as a random effect, were used to assess associations of diversity with clinical or experimental variables. TCRdb re-hosts the immuneACCESS table, in-frame sequences only. Its copies lack some clones; in the studies checked, an unresolved V gene accounts for under half of them, and the cause for the rest is not known. V and J calls plus clone size are reproduced from that table; the DNA served to infer D and trimming. This sample holds some 9,400 clones; approximately 60% were observed only once. The ten biggest clones cover around 19% of the sample.

Study-wide conclusions, independent of this receptor: A small and clinically heterogeneous patient cohort was studied, and sampling depth was acknowledged as a limitation. In both patients and mice, T cells from blood and spleen covered only a limited part of the TCR repertoire found in tissues. Only a few T cell clones appeared in more than one patient, yet motif-based clustering showed tissue-specific repertoire signatures that were shared between patients. Which tissue TCRs were alloreactive or antigen-specific was not determined in the study, and some clones might have been persisting host cells. Within patients, how anatomically similar tissues were was a major factor shaping TCR repertoire composition, regardless of disease or transplant status. Blood samples were not available from the non-GVHD comparator patients.

The receptor chain draws on TRBV24-1 and TRBJ2-1; the D gene is perhaps TRBD2, from 6 matching bases. Specimen: tissue from the jejunum, collected at autopsy. The receptor's source is a female donor older than 55 with lung cancer. CDR3 region: CATSLGGPGSSYNEQFF. The sequenced DNA is TGTGCCACCAGTTTGGGAGGTCCGGGAAGCTCCTACAATGAGCAGTTCTTC.